Shown below are 5 T cell receptor beta chains from a single sample sequenced in a study of blood T cell repertoires in COVID-19. TCRdb's table, derived via immunoSEQ multiplex PCR, lists solely in-frame clones and lacks some. The table shows 85,000 to 100,000 clones, with 70% to 90% occurring only once. Sequencing input: peripheral blood. Every receptor here comes from a man between 45 and 60 years old with COVID-19, enrolled during active disease.

This chain uses TRBV28 with TRBJ1-2; D not certain. CDR1 and CDR2 from the germline V gene are MDHEN and SYDVKM. The CDR3 runs to 14 residues. The ends were cut back, 6 bases at V and 4 bases at J, with 15 bases in the middle. The CDR3 DNA is TGTGCCAGCAGACCCCCTCGGGTCTTCTATGGCTACACCTTC. Amino acids: CASRPPRVFYGYTF.

This chain uses TRBV10-3 with TRBJ2-1, with TRBD2 identical over 9 bases. Germline V lookup: CDR1 ENHRY, CDR2 SYGVKD. The CDR3 covers 15 residues. Germline trimming cut 7 bases from V and 8 bases from J; bases unmatched to any gene: 12. The CDR3 region is CAINSVAGGRYEQFF. CDR3 in DNA: TGTGCCATCAACTCGGTCGCGGGGGGGCGGTATGAGCAGTTCTTC.

CDR3 in amino acids: CAWAQGGNQPQHF. For the CDR3, the DNA is TGTGCCTGGGCACAGGGGGGCAATCAGCCCCAGCATTTT. This sequence joins TRBV30 and TRBJ1-5; the match to TRBD1 covers 8 bases. This CDR3 contains 13 residues. The germline V gene has CDR1 GTSNPN and CDR2 SVGIG (reference sequence). Trimming removed 5 bases from V and 2 bases from J; junction bases left unmatched: 2.

V and J are TRBV6-5 and TRBJ1-4; tentative D call: TRBD1 (5 bases). Per germline, CDR1 MNHEY and CDR2 SVGAGI. This CDR3 is 12 amino acids long. The V and J ends lost 6 bases and 8 bases respectively, with 10 bases between them. The CDR3: CASSRVDEKLFF. Written as DNA, the CDR3 is TGTGCCAGCAGCAGGGTTGACGAAAAACTGTTTTTT.

The V gene is TRBV30, the J gene TRBJ1-2; 7 bases line up with TRBD1. The CDR3 extends over 14 amino acids. Germline V CDR1 and CDR2: GTSNPN, SVGIG (reference sequence). The V and J ends lost 3 bases and 0 bases, in that order; junction bases with no gene match: 4. The CDR3 bases are TGTGCCTGGAGGACAGGGACTGCTAACTATGGCTACACCTTC. It translates to CAWRTGTANYGYTF.